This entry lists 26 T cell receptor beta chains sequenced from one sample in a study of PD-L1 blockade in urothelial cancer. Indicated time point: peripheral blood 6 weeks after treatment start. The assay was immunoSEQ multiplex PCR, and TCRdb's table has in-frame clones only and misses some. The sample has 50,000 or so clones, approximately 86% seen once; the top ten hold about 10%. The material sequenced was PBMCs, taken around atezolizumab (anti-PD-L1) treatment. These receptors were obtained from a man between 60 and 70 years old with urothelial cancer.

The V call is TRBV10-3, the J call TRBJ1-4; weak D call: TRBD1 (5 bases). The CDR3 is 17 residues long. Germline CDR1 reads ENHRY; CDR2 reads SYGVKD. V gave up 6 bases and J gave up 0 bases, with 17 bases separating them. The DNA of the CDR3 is TGTGCCATCAGACTACAGGAACCAGACCCAACTAATGAAAAACTGTTTTTT. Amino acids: CAIRLQEPDPTNEKLFF.

The CDR3 loop is CASSELPTGQPQHF. The DNA of the CDR3 is TGTGCCAGCAGTGAGCTACCGACAGGCCAGCCCCAGCATTTT. The chain recombines TRBV6-1 with TRBJ1-5; tentative D call: TRBD1 (6 bases). CDR1 MNHNS and CDR2 SASEGT come from the germline V gene. V shed 3 bases and J shed 7 bases, with 13 bases lying between them. This CDR3 region has 14 residues.

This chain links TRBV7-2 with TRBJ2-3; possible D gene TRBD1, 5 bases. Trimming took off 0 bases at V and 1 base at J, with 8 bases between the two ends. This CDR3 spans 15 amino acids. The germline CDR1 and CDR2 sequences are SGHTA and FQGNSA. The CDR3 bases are TGTGCCAGCAGCTTAGCGGGGCTCCGCACAGATACGCAGTATTTT. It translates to CASSLAGLRTDTQYF.

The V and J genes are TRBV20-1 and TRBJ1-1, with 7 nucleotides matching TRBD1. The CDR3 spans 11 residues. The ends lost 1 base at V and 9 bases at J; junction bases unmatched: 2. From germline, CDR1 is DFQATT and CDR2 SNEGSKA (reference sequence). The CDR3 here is CSARGQGKAFF. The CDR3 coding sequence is TGCAGTGCTAGAGGACAGGGTAAAGCTTTCTTT.

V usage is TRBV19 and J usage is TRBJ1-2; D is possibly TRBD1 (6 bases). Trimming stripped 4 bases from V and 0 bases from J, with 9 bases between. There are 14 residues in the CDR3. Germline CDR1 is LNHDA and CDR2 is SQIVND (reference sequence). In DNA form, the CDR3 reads TGTGCCAGTAGTAGGGGGCCCGCTAACTATGGCTACACCTTC. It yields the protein CASSRGPANYGYTF.

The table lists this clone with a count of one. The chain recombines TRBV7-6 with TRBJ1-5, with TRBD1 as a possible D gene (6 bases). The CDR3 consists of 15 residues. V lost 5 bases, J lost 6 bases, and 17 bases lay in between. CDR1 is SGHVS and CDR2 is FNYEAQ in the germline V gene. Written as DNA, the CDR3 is TGTGCCAGCAGCGCCCAACCCTACAGGGCTCAGCCCCAGCATTTT. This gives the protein CASSAQPYRAQPQHF.

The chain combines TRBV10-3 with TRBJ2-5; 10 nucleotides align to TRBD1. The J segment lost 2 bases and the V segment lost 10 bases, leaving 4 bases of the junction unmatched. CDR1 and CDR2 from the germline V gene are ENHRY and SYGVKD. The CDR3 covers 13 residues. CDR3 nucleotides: TGTGCCACCGGGACAGGGGAGCAAGAGACCCAGTACTTC. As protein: CATGTGEQETQYF.

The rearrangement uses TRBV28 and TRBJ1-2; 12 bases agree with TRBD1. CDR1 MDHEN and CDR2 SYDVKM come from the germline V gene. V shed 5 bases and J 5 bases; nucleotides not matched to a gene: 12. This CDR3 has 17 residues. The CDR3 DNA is TGTGCCAGCAGTCCAACGGGACAGGGGGCATTTTTTTATGGCTACACCTTC. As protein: CASSPTGQGAFFYGYTF.

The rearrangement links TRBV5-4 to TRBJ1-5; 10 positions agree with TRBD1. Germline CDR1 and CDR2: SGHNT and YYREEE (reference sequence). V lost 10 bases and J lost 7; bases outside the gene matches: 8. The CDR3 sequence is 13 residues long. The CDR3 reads CAFSTGGAQPQHF. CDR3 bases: TGTGCCTTTTCGACAGGGGGCGCCCAGCCCCAGCATTTT.

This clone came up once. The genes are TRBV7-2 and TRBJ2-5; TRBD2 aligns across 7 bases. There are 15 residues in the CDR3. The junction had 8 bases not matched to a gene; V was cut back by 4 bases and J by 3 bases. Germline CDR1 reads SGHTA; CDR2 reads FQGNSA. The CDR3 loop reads CASSYPFAGEETQYF. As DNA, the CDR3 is TGTGCCAGCAGCTACCCCTTTGCGGGGGAAGAGACCCAGTACTTC.

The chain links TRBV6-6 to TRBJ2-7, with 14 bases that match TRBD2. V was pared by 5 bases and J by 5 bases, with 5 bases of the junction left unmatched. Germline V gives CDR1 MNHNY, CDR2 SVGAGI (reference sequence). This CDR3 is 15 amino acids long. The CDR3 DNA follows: TGTGCCAGCAGTCCCGGGACTAGCGGGGGCCACGAGCAGTACTTC. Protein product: CASSPGTSGGHEQYF.

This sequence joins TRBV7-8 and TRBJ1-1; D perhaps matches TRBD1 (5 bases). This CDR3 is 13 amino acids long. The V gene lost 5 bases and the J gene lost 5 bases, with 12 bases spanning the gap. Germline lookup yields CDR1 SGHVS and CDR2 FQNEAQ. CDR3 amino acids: CASSLDSRTEAFF. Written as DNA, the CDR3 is TGTGCCAGCAGCCTCGACAGTAGAACTGAAGCTTTCTTT. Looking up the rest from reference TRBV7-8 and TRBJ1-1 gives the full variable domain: GAGVSQSPRYKVAKRGQDVALRCDPISGHVSLFWYQQALGQGPEFLTYFQNEAQLDKSGLPSDRFFAERPEGSVSTLKIQRTQQEDSAVYLCASSLDSRTEAFFGQGTRLTVV.

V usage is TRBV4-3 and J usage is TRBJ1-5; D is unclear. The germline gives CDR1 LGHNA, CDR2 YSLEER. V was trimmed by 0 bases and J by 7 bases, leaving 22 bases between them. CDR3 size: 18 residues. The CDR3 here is CASSQDLSWTTKEQPQHF. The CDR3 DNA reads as TGCGCCAGCAGCCAAGATCTAAGTTGGACTACTAAGGAACAGCCCCAGCATTTT.

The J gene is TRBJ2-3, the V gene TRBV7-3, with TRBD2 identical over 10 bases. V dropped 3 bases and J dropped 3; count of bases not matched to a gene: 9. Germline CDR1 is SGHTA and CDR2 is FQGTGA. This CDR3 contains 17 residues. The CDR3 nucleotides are TGTGCCAGCAGCTTGAGGCGGGAGCGGGGGGGAACAGATACGCAGTATTTT. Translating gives CASSLRRERGGTDTQYF.

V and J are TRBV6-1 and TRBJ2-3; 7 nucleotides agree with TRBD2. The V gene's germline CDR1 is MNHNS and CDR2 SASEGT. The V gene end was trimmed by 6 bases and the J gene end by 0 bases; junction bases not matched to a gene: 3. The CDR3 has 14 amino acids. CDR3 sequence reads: CASRRGLSTDTQYF. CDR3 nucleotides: TGTGCCAGCAGGCGGGGGTTAAGCACAGATACGCAGTATTTT.

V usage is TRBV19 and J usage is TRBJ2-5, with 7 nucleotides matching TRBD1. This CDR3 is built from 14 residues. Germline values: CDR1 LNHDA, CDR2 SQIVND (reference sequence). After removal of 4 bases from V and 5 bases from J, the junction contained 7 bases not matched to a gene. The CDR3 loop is CASSRSLDRETQYF. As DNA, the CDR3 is TGTGCCAGTAGTAGGAGTCTGGACAGGGAGACCCAGTACTTC.

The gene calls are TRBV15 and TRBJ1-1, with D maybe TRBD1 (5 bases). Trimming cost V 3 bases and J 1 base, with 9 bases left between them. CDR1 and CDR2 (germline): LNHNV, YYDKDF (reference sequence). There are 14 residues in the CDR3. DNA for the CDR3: TGTGCCACCAGCAGCCCGGGGGGGAACACTGAAGCTTTCTTT. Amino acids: CATSSPGGNTEAFF.

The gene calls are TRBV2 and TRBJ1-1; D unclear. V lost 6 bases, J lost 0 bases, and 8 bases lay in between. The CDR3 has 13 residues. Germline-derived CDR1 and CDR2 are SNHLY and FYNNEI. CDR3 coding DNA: TGTGCCAGCAGGGGAGGTCTGAACACTGAAGCTTTCTTT. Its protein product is CASRGGLNTEAFF.

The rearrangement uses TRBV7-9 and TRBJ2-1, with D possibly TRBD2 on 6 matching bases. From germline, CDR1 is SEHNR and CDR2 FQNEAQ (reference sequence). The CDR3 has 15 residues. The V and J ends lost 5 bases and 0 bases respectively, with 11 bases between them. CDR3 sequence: CASSPRGSSYNEQFF. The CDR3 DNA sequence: TGTGCCAGCAGCCCCCGGGGGAGCTCCTACAATGAGCAGTTCTTC.

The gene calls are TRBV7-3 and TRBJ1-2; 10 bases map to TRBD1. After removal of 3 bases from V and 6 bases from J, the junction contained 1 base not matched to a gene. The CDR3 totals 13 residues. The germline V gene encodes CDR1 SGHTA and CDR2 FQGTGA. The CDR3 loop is CASSFGQGDGYTF. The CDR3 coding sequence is TGTGCCAGCAGCTTCGGACAGGGGGATGGCTACACCTTC.

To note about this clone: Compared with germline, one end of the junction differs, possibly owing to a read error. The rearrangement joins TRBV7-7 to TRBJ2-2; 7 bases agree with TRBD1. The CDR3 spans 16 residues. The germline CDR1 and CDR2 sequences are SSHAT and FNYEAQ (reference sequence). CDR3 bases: TGTGCTAGCAGCTTAGAGGGGGCAGCGAACACCGGGGAGCTGTTTTTT. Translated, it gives CASSLEGAANTGELFF.

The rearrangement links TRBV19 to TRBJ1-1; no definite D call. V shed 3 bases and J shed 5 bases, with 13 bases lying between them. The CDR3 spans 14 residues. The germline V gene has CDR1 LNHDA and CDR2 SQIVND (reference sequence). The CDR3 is CASSISALATEAFF. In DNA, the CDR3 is TGTGCCAGTAGTATTAGCGCTTTGGCTACTGAAGCTTTCTTT.

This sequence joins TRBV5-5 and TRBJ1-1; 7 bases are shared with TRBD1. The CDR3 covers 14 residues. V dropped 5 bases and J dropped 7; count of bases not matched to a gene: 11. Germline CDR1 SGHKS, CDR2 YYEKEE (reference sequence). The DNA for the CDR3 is TGTGCCAGCAGGGACAACAGGGGTGCCCTTGAAGCTTTCTTT. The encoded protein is CASRDNRGALEAFF.

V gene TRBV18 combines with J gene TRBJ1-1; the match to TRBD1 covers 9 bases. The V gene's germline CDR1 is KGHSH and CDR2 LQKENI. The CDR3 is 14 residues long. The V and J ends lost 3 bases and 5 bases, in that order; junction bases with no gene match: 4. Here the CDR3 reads CASSPNGQGTEAFF. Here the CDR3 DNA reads TGTGCCAGCTCACCTAACGGACAGGGGACTGAAGCTTTCTTT. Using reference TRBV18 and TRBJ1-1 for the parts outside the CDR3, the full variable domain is NAGVMQNPRHLVRRRGQEARLRCSPMKGHSHVYWYRQLPEEGLKFMVYLQKENIIDESGMPKERFSAEFPKEGPSILRIQQVVRGDSAAYFCASSPNGQGTEAFFGQGTRLTVV.

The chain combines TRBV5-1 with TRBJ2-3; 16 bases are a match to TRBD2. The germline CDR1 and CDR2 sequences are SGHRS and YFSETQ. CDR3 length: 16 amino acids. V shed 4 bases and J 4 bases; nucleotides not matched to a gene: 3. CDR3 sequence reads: CASSRGTSGGADTQYF. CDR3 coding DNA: TGCGCCAGCAGCCGAGGGACTAGCGGGGGGGCAGATACGCAGTATTTT. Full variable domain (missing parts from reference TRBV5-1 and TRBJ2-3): KAGVTQTPRYLIKTRGQQVTLSCSPISGHRSVSWYQQTPGQGLQFLFEYFSETQRNKGNFPGRFSGRQFSNSRSEMNVSTLELGDSALYLCASSRGTSGGADTQYFGPGTRLTVL.

Here the CDR3 reads CASNLAGVNEQFF. DNA of the CDR3: TGTGCCAGCAACCTAGCGGGGGTTAATGAGCAGTTCTTC. The chain recombines TRBV2 with TRBJ2-1, with 10 positions matching TRBD2. Germline CDR1 reads SNHLY; CDR2 reads FYNNEI. The V segment lost 7 bases and the J segment 7 bases; nucleotides outside the gene matches: 4. The CDR3 is made up of 13 amino acids. Full variable domain (remainder filled in from reference TRBV2 and TRBJ2-1): EPEVTQTPSHQVTQMGQEVILRCVPISNHLYFYWYRQILGQKVEFLVSFYNNEISEKSEIFDDQFSVERPDGSNFTLKIRSTKLEDSAMYFCASNLAGVNEQFFGPGTRLTVL.